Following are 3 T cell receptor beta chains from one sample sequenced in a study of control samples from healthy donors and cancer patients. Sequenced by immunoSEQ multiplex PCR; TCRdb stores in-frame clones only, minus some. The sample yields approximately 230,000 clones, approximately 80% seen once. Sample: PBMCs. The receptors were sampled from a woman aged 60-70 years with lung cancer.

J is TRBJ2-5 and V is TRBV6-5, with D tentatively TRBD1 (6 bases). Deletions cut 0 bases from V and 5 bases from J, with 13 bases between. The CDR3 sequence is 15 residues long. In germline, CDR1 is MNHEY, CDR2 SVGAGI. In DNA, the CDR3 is TGTGCCAGCAGTTACTCGGGGGCCCCTTCGGAGACCCAGTACTTC. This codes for CASSYSGAPSETQYF.

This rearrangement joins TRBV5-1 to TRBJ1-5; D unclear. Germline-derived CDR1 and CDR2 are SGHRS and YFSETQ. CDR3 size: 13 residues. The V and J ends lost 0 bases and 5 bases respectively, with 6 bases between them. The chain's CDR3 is CASSLDADQPQHF. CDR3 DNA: TGCGCCAGCAGCTTGGACGCTGATCAGCCCCAGCATTTT.

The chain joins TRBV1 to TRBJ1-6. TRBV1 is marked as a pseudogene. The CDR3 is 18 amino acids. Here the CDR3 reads CTSSYNFGISIENSPLHF. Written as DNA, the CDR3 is TGCACCAGCAGCTATAATTTCGGCATCTCTATCGAGAATTCACCCCTCCACTTT.